These T cell receptor beta chains were read from a single sample in a study of T cell repertoires in cytomegalovirus infection. Each CDR3 protein is one row after TCRdb ran MiXCR on the reads. The profile shows fewer than 550,000 distinct CDR3 sequences, approximately 16% of them singletons. Material: CD8+ T cells from PBMCs. These receptors all stem from a human donor in good health (CMV status not recorded). Some clones in this sample may be carry-over from other donors' samples. Both conserved end residues are part of each CDR3. A D gene is named only where the DNA matches it firmly. Clone size is not always given. Where it is, it says once, few, many or a class for expanded clones.

d_gene,j_gene,abundance,v_gene,CDR3nt,CDR3aa
.,TRBJ2-3,many,TRBV27,TGTGCCAGCAGTTTAATGCAGTCAACAGGTGGGCCCTCAGATACGCAGTATTTT,CASSLMQSTGGPSDTQYF
.,TRBJ2-3,few,TRBV6-6,TGTGCCAGCAGTACCGCTGTGGAGAGCACAGATACGCAGTATTTT,CASSTAVESTDTQYF
.,TRBJ1-6,many,TRBV4-1,TGCGCCAGCAGCCAAGGGGGCCGGAGTAATTCACCCCTCCACTTT,CASSQGGRSNSPLHF
TRBD1,TRBJ1-2,.,TRBV12-3/TRBV12-4,TGTGCCAGCAGTTCCAAGGGACAGGGACGAGGCTACACCTTC,CASSSKGQGRGYTF
TRBD1,TRBJ1-1,few,TRBV7-3,TGTGCCAGCGGGCGGACAGGGGCTTCTGAAGCTTTCTTT,CASGRTGASEAFF
TRBD2,TRBJ2-7,.,TRBV19,TGTGCCAGTAGTAGTCTAGCGGGGGAGAGCTCCTACGAGCAGTACTTC,CASSSLAGESSYEQYF
.,TRBJ2-3,.,TRBV2,TGTGCCAGCAGTGAAGGAAAGGGCTCGGTCGGCACAGATACGCAGTATTTT,CASSEGKGSVGTDTQYF
.,TRBJ1-4,many,TRBV10-3,TGTGCCATCAAGCCGCTAGGTGGAGAAAAACTGTTTTTT,CAIKPLGGEKLFF
.,TRBJ2-3,many,TRBV4-1,TGCGCCAGCAGCCCAAGTCTGAGGACAGATACGCAGTATTTT,CASSPSLRTDTQYF
.,TRBJ2-5,many,TRBV7-6,TGTGCCAGCAGCGCCAGGACTGGGGGGGAGACCCAGTACTTC,CASSARTGGETQYF
TRBD2,TRBJ2-5,many,TRBV19,TGTGCCAGTAGTATACTCGGAGCGGGAGATCAAGAGACCCAGTACTTC,CASSILGAGDQETQYF
TRBD1,TRBJ1-5,many,TRBV6-1,TGTGCCAGCAGTGAAGAGTCAGGACAGGGGTCGAGTCAGCCCCAGCATTTT,CASSEESGQGSSQPQHF
TRBD1,TRBJ2-5,many,TRBV4-1,TGCGCCAGCAGCCATCCGGGGACAGGCCAGCAAGAGACCCAGTACTTC,CASSHPGTGQQETQYF
.,TRBJ1-2,few,TRBV12-3/TRBV12-4,TGTGCCAGCAGTCCCCGACTGAAGGATGGCTACACCTTC,CASSPRLKDGYTF